This is a list of T cell receptor beta chains from one sample in a study of circulating and synovial CD4+ cells in juvenile arthritis. The method was immunoSEQ multiplex PCR; TCRdb's version includes in-frame clones alone and lacks a portion of them. The profile shows 35,000 or so clones, about 95% of them singletons. Material for sequencing was CD4+ T cells from blood. The receptor source for this set is a human donor with juvenile idiopathic arthritis. The CDR3 runs from the conserved cysteine through the conserved F or W. Fields, in order: J gene, D gene, clone size, V gene, CDR3 DNA, CDR3 protein. A D gene is named only where the DNA matches it firmly. The listing skips clone size in some rows; elsewhere it reads once, few, many or a size class.

>TRBJ2-1|TRBD1|NA|TRBV11-3
TGTGCCAGCAGCCCAGCAGGGGGCGCCTACAATGAGCAGTTCTTC
CASSPAGGAYNEQFF
>TRBJ2-7|NA|NA|TRBV6-5
TGTGCCAGCAGTCCCCCTGGAGGCGAGCAGTACTTC
CASSPPGGEQYF
>TRBJ1-5|NA|NA|TRBV5-1
TGCGCCAGCAGCTTGGGTCACCAGGGACAGCCCCAGCATTTT
CASSLGHQGQPQHF
>TRBJ2-7|NA|NA|TRBV7-2
TGTGCCAGCAGCACAGTACTAGGCCTCTACGAGCAGTACTTC
CASSTVLGLYEQYF
>TRBJ2-1|TRBD2|NA|TRBV5-1
TGCGCCAGCAGCCCGGGACTAGCGGGAGTTTTTGAGCAGTTCTTC
CASSPGLAGVFEQFF
>TRBJ2-7|NA|NA|TRBV28
TGTGCCAGCAGTTTAGGAGGGACCGCCTACGAGCAGTACTTC
CASSLGGTAYEQYF
>TRBJ2-7|NA|NA|TRBV9
TGTGCCAGCAGCGTAGGGCCGTCATTCGAGCAGTACTTC
CASSVGPSFEQYF
>TRBJ2-1|NA|NA|TRBV5-6
TGTGCCAGCAGCTATGGGAGGCGGGACTACAATGAGCAGTTCTTC
CASSYGRRDYNEQFF
>TRBJ2-5|TRBD2|NA|TRBV11-2
TGTGCCAGCAGCTTAGTCCCCCTGGCGGGGGGGAGAGAGACCCAGTACTTC
CASSLVPLAGGRETQYF
>TRBJ2-7|NA|NA|TRBV4-2
TGTGCCAGCAGACCCTCTAGTGTGGACTACGAGCAGTACTTC
CASRPSSVDYEQYF
>TRBJ2-7|NA|NA|TRBV7-2
TGTGCCAGCAGCTTAGGGCCCCTCTACGAGCAGTACTTC
CASSLGPLYEQYF
>TRBJ1-2|NA|NA|TRBV20-1
TGCAGTGGCGGGAACTATGGCTACACCTTC
CSGGNYGYTF
>TRBJ1-1|NA|once|TRBV15
TGTGCCACCAGCAGAGAGAGAGGCAGGGCGAACACTGAAGCTTTCTTT
CATSRERGRANTEAFF
>TRBJ2-3|TRBD2|NA|TRBV10-3
TGTGCCATTAGGACTAGCGGGGGGGCCGGGGATACGCAGTATTTT
CAIRTSGGAGDTQYF
>TRBJ1-5|NA|few|TRBV6-4
TGTGCCAGCAGTGAACAGGGAGATCAGCCCCAGCATTTT
CASSEQGDQPQHF
>TRBJ1-6|NA|NA|TRBV6-5
TGTGCCAGCAGTTCAGGGGATTCACCCCTCCACTTT
CASSSGDSPLHF
>TRBJ2-5|TRBD2|NA|TRBV7-2
TGTGCCAGCAGCTCAGCGGGGGGGCCAGAGACCCAGTACTTC
CASSSAGGPETQYF
>TRBJ2-4|TRBD1|once|TRBV27
TGTGCCAGCAGTTTCGGGACAGGGGCGCTGGACATTCAGTACTTC
CASSFGTGALDIQYF
>TRBJ2-1|TRBD2|NA|TRBV28
TGTGCCAGCAGACCTGGTGGGAGGGCCCTAGATGAGCAGTTCTTC
CASRPGGRALDEQFF
>TRBJ2-7|TRBD1|once|TRBV28
TGTGCCAGCAGTTCCGGGACAGTCATCTTCACCTCCTACGAGCAGTACTTC
CASSSGTVIFTSYEQYF
>TRBJ1-6|NA|NA|TRBV28
TGTGCCAGCAGTTTAATGAGGGGGAGTAATTCACCCCTCCACTTT
CASSLMRGSNSPLHF
>TRBJ2-3|TRBD2|NA|TRBV6-5
TGTGCCAGCAGGGAAGCGGGGAGCACAGATACGCAGTATTTT
CASREAGSTDTQYF
>TRBJ2-7|NA|NA|TRBV9
TGTGCCAGCAGCGTAGAGGGGGTATTTGGGGAGCAGTACTTC
CASSVEGVFGEQYF
>TRBJ2-7|NA|NA|TRBV4-2
TGTGCCAGCAGCCAAGATTGGGGGACACTATCCTACGAGCAGTACTTC
CASSQDWGTLSYEQYF
>TRBJ1-2|TRBD1|NA|TRBV28
TGTGCCAGCAGCCTCACAGGGGAACGGAACTACACCTTC
CASSLTGERNYTF
>TRBJ2-3|TRBD1|NA|TRBV23-1
TGCGCCAGCAGTCAGGGGACAGGGGGCAGTACAGATACGCAGTATTTT
CASSQGTGGSTDTQYF
>TRBJ2-5|TRBD1|NA|TRBV7-2
TGTGCCAGCAGCTTAGGGGACAGGGGAAGCAAAGAGACCCAGTACTTC
CASSLGDRGSKETQYF
>TRBJ1-1|NA|NA|TRBV15
TGTGCCACCAGCAGAGAGGGGCCAGGGACAAACACTGAAGCTTTCTTT
CATSREGPGTNTEAFF
>TRBJ2-1|NA|NA|TRBV7-9
TGTGCCAGCAGCTTACTTGGGCAGGTCGACAATGAGCAGTTCTTC
CASSLLGQVDNEQFF
>TRBJ1-2|NA|NA|TRBV10-3
TGTGCCATCAGTTTACCAGGGAGGCTTGGCTACACCTTC
CAISLPGRLGYTF
>TRBJ2-1|NA|NA|TRBV6-1
TGTGCCAGCCGCTTCCAGGACTACAATGAGCAGTTCTTC
CASRFQDYNEQFF
>TRBJ2-7|TRBD2|once|TRBV14
TGTGCCAGCAGCCAAGCCGAGCGGGGATTCTCCTACGAGCAGTACTTC
CASSQAERGFSYEQYF
>TRBJ2-1|NA|once|TRBV2
TGTGCCAGCAGTGAGGCCAGCGGGTACAATGAGCAGTTCTTC
CASSEASGYNEQFF
>TRBJ2-5|TRBD2|once|TRBV5-1
TGCGCCAGCAGCCTAGGGACTAGCGGGATGGCAGAGACCCAGTACTTC
CASSLGTSGMAETQYF
>TRBJ1-6|TRBD1|NA|TRBV6-5
TGTGCCAGCAGTCCCCGGGACAGGGGTCGTTCACCCCTCCACTTT
CASSPRDRGRSPLHF
>TRBJ1-1|NA|NA|TRBV7-8
TGTGCCAGCAGCACAGGGCGGAACACTGAAGCTTTCTTT
CASSTGRNTEAFF
>TRBJ1-5|NA|NA|TRBV28
TGTGCCAGCAGTTTCAGGAATCAGCCCCAGCATTTT
CASSFRNQPQHF
>TRBJ1-4|NA|NA|TRBV18
TGTGCCAGCTCACCACCCACAGGGTCGGGTGAACTGTTTTTT
CASSPPTGSGELFF
>TRBJ2-7|TRBD1|NA|TRBV27
TGTGCCAGCAGTTGGGGACTTGGGGACAGGGGTTTGGGGCAGTACTTC
CASSWGLGDRGLGQYF
>TRBJ1-2|NA|NA|TRBV5-8
TGTGCCAGCAGCTTGCCAGGGCTCGTAGTGGGCTACACCTTC
CASSLPGLVVGYTF
>TRBJ2-7|TRBD2|NA|TRBV10-3
TGTGCCATCAGGACTAGCGGGAGGGTCTACGAGCAGTACTTC
CAIRTSGRVYEQYF
>TRBJ2-2|TRBD2|NA|TRBV19
TGTGCCAGTAGTGACGGCGGGGGGGTCACCGGGGAGCTGTTTTTT
CASSDGGGVTGELFF
>TRBJ2-5|NA|NA|TRBV7-3
TGTGCCAGCAGCTCCGGAGGTACGCCGGAGACCCAGTACTTC
CASSSGGTPETQYF
>TRBJ1-1|NA|NA|TRBV7-9
TGTGCCAGCAGCCGAACGGGCAGGGGCGAGGGTACTGAAGCTTTCTTT
CASSRTGRGEGTEAFF
>TRBJ1-1|NA|NA|TRBV25-1
TGTGCCAGCAGTGACGCGGGCCAAAAGCTGGCGAACACTGAAGCTTTCTTT
CASSDAGQKLANTEAFF
>TRBJ1-1|NA|NA|TRBV28
TGTGCCAGCAGTCGAGACCCACAGCGGGGGGCGTGGTGGGACACTGAAGCTTTCTTT
CASSRDPQRGAWWDTEAFF
>TRBJ1-1|NA|NA|TRBV19
TGTGCCAGTATTAGGGGAGGCAGGTTGGGCACTGAAGCTTTCTTT
CASIRGGRLGTEAFF
>TRBJ1-4|NA|NA|TRBV5-4
TGTGCCAGCAGCTGGGGGGGGACTAATGAAAAACTGTTTTTT
CASSWGGTNEKLFF
>TRBJ1-5|NA|NA|TRBV7-2
TGTGCCAGCAGCTCACTTGACACAGGCGGACAGCCCCAGCATTTT
CASSSLDTGGQPQHF
>TRBJ2-2|NA|NA|TRBV11-2
TGTGCCAGCACCCAGGGGTACGGGGTCCCCGGGGAGCTGTTTTTT
CASTQGYGVPGELFF
>TRBJ1-6|TRBD1|NA|TRBV19
TGTGCCAGTAGTGTTGACAGGGAACGGTCACCCCTCCACTTT
CASSVDRERSPLHF
>TRBJ2-1|TRBD1|NA|TRBV5-6
TGTGCCAGCAGCTTGACAGGGGGGTCTAGCTCCTACAATGAGCAGTTCTTC
CASSLTGGSSSYNEQFF
>TRBJ1-6|NA|NA|TRBV7-2
TGTGCCAGCAGCTTTGGGGCAGGTTTGGATTCACCCCTCCACTTT
CASSFGAGLDSPLHF